The rows below give T cell receptor beta chains drawn from one sample of a study of CD8 T cells in Susac syndrome. TCRdb independently ran MiXCR on the immunoSEQ multiplex PCR reads; one entry per CDR3 protein. The sample consists of some 200,000 distinct CDR3 sequences, about 91% of them appearing once. The sequenced material came from CD4+ T cells from PBMCs. All receptors derive from a human donor with Susac syndrome. Each CDR3 is given with its conserved first and last residue. A D gene is named only where the DNA matches it firmly. Clone sizes are given selectively: once, few, many, or a class where the clone is expanded.

TGTGCCAGCACCCCAGCGGGAGTGTCCGGGGCCAACGTCCTGACTTTC	CASTPAGVSGANVLTF	NA	TRBD2	TRBV28	TRBJ2-6
TGTGCCTGTATTTCGATGGGACTTGATGGTTCACCCCTCCACTTT	CACISMGLDGSPLHF	NA	NA	TRBV30	TRBJ1-6
TGTGCCAGCAGCCAAGACAGCTCTGGCTACGAGCAGTACTTC	CASSQDSSGYEQYF	few	NA	TRBV4-2	TRBJ2-7
TGCGCCAGCAGCTCCTACATTACTAGCGGGGGGGCCGATGAGCAGTTCTTC	CASSSYITSGGADEQFF	NA	TRBD2	TRBV5-1	TRBJ2-1
TGTGCCAGCTCCGATGGCGGCAATCAGCCCCAGCATTTT	CASSDGGNQPQHF	few	NA	TRBV2	TRBJ1-5
TGTGCCAGCAGTAATAGCGGTAGCACCGGGGAGCTGTTTTTT	CASSNSGSTGELFF	NA	NA	TRBV6-5	TRBJ2-2
TGTGCCAGCAGCCAAGATTACCAAGAGACCCAGTACTTC	CASSQDYQETQYF	NA	NA	TRBV4-2	TRBJ2-5
TGTGCCAGCAGCCGTCTAGCGGAGGGGAGGGAGTTCTTC	CASSRLAEGREFF	NA	TRBD2	TRBV3-1	TRBJ2-1
TGCAGTGCACCCTGGGGGGTCGCCGGGGAGCTGTTTTTT	CSAPWGVAGELFF	once	NA	TRBV20-1	TRBJ2-2
TGCAGTGCTAGGGGGGACAGGGACACTATGACCGAAAAACTGTTTTTT	CSARGDRDTMTEKLFF	once	TRBD1	TRBV20-1	TRBJ1-4
TGTGCCACTAGCAGGGGGGGTGGAAACACCATATATTTT	CATSRGGGNTIYF	NA	TRBD1	TRBV7-8	TRBJ1-3
TGTGCCAGCAGTCCTTCGACCGACCACACTGAAGCTTTCTTT	CASSPSTDHTEAFF	NA	NA	TRBV28	TRBJ1-1
TGTGCCAGCAGTGTGGAGCGGGGGGCCACCAAGACCCAGTACTTC	CASSVERGATKTQYF	NA	TRBD2	TRBV6-1	TRBJ2-5
TGTGCCAGCAGCGACAGGGGAGGGCCCTACGAGCAGTACTTC	CASSDRGGPYEQYF	NA	NA	TRBV21-1	TRBJ2-7
TGCAGCGTTGAAGATAAGGCAGTGCTCTATGGCTACACCTTC	CSVEDKAVLYGYTF	few	NA	TRBV29-1	TRBJ1-2
TGTGCCACCAGCAGAGTGATAGGATCCACCGGGGAGCTGTTTTTT	CATSRVIGSTGELFF	once	NA	TRBV15	TRBJ2-2
TGTGCCACCAGTGATTCCCAAGATTATACGGGGACCCAGTACTTC	CATSDSQDYTGTQYF	NA	NA	TRBV24-1	TRBJ2-5
TGTGCCAGCAGACCTAGCGGGGGAACGAACACCGGGGAGCTGTTTTTT	CASRPSGGTNTGELFF	NA	TRBD2	TRBV6-2/TRBV6-3	TRBJ2-2
TGTGCCAGCAGCGAACAGGGGACGAACACTGAAGCTTTCTTT	CASSEQGTNTEAFF	NA	TRBD1	TRBV7-9	TRBJ1-1
TGCGCCAGCAGCCCGGGACTAGCTTCCCGCCTTCAAGAGACCCAGTACTTC	CASSPGLASRLQETQYF	NA	TRBD2	TRBV4-1	TRBJ2-5
TGCGCCAGCAGCCAAGGGACTGCCTTTGGGAACGAGCAGTACTTC	CASSQGTAFGNEQYF	few	NA	TRBV4-1	TRBJ2-7
TGCAGGGGGGGGACAGGGGATTATGGCTACACCTTC	CRGGTGDYGYTF	NA	TRBD1	TRBV20-1	TRBJ1-2
TGTGCCAGCAGCCCAATAGGACAGGGGAGGGATCAGCCCCAGCATTTT	CASSPIGQGRDQPQHF	once	TRBD1	TRBV28	TRBJ1-5
TGTGCCAGCAGTGTCAACAGGGACAATGAGCAGTTCTTC	CASSVNRDNEQFF	NA	NA	TRBV6-1	TRBJ2-1
TGTGCCAGCAAAACTAGACACGGTACAGATACGCAGTATTTT	CASKTRHGTDTQYF	NA	NA	TRBV6-5	TRBJ2-3
TGTGCCAGCAGTGGGCCAGGGGATTCCGAGCAGTACTTC	CASSGPGDSEQYF	once	NA	TRBV2	TRBJ2-7
TGCGCCAGCAGCTTGAAACAGGGGGAAACTAATGAAAAACTGTTTTTT	CASSLKQGETNEKLFF	NA	TRBD1	TRBV5-1	TRBJ1-4
TGCAGCGTTGCCGGGATAACTAATGAAAAACTGTTTTTT	CSVAGITNEKLFF	NA	NA	TRBV29-1	TRBJ1-4
TGTGCCAGCACGGACAGGATAGATTCACCCCTCCACTTT	CASTDRIDSPLHF	NA	TRBD1	TRBV5-6	TRBJ1-6
TGTGCCACCCAGAGCGGGAGTCTCTACAATGAGCAGTTCTTC	CATQSGSLYNEQFF	NA	TRBD2	TRBV2	TRBJ2-1
TGTGCCAGCAGTTACGGCGCGGGGGGTGGGGAGACCCAGTACTTC	CASSYGAGGGETQYF	once	TRBD2	TRBV6-5	TRBJ2-5
TGTGCCAGCACCCGACAGGGTAGTACCGGGGAGCTGTTTTTT	CASTRQGSTGELFF	NA	TRBD1	TRBV11-3	TRBJ2-2
TGTGCCAGCAGTGACAGGGCCTCTTACAATGAGCAGTTCTTC	CASSDRASYNEQFF	NA	NA	TRBV2	TRBJ2-1
TGCAGTGCTAGAGATCGGGGTGAGCGGGAGGGCCACGAGCAGTACTTC	CSARDRGEREGHEQYF	once	TRBD2	TRBV20-1	TRBJ2-7
TGTGCCAGTAGTTCGTACAGGGATCCCTACGAGCAGTACTTC	CASSSYRDPYEQYF	NA	NA	TRBV19	TRBJ2-7
TGTGCCAGCAGCCAGAGAGGGGGCGATGAAAAACTGTTTTTT	CASSQRGGDEKLFF	NA	TRBD1	TRBV3-1	TRBJ1-4
TGCAGCGCACAACAGGGGGACTATGGCTACACCTTC	CSAQQGDYGYTF	NA	TRBD1	TRBV29-1	TRBJ1-2
TGTGCCAGTAGTACCCGGACAGGGTACGACTATGGCTACACCTTC	CASSTRTGYDYGYTF	NA	TRBD1	TRBV19	TRBJ1-2
TGTGCCAGCAGTTTATCCCTCCCCCGGGCTAGCGGGAGGCTCTACGAGCAGTACTTC	CASSLSLPRASGRLYEQYF	NA	TRBD2	TRBV28	TRBJ2-7
TGTGCCAGCAGTTCACCTAGCGGGACGTCCTACGAGCAGTACTTC	CASSSPSGTSYEQYF	NA	TRBD2	TRBV28	TRBJ2-7
TGTGCCAGCATGGGGATAAGGAATTCACCCCTCCACTTT	CASMGIRNSPLHF	NA	NA	TRBV6-5	TRBJ1-6